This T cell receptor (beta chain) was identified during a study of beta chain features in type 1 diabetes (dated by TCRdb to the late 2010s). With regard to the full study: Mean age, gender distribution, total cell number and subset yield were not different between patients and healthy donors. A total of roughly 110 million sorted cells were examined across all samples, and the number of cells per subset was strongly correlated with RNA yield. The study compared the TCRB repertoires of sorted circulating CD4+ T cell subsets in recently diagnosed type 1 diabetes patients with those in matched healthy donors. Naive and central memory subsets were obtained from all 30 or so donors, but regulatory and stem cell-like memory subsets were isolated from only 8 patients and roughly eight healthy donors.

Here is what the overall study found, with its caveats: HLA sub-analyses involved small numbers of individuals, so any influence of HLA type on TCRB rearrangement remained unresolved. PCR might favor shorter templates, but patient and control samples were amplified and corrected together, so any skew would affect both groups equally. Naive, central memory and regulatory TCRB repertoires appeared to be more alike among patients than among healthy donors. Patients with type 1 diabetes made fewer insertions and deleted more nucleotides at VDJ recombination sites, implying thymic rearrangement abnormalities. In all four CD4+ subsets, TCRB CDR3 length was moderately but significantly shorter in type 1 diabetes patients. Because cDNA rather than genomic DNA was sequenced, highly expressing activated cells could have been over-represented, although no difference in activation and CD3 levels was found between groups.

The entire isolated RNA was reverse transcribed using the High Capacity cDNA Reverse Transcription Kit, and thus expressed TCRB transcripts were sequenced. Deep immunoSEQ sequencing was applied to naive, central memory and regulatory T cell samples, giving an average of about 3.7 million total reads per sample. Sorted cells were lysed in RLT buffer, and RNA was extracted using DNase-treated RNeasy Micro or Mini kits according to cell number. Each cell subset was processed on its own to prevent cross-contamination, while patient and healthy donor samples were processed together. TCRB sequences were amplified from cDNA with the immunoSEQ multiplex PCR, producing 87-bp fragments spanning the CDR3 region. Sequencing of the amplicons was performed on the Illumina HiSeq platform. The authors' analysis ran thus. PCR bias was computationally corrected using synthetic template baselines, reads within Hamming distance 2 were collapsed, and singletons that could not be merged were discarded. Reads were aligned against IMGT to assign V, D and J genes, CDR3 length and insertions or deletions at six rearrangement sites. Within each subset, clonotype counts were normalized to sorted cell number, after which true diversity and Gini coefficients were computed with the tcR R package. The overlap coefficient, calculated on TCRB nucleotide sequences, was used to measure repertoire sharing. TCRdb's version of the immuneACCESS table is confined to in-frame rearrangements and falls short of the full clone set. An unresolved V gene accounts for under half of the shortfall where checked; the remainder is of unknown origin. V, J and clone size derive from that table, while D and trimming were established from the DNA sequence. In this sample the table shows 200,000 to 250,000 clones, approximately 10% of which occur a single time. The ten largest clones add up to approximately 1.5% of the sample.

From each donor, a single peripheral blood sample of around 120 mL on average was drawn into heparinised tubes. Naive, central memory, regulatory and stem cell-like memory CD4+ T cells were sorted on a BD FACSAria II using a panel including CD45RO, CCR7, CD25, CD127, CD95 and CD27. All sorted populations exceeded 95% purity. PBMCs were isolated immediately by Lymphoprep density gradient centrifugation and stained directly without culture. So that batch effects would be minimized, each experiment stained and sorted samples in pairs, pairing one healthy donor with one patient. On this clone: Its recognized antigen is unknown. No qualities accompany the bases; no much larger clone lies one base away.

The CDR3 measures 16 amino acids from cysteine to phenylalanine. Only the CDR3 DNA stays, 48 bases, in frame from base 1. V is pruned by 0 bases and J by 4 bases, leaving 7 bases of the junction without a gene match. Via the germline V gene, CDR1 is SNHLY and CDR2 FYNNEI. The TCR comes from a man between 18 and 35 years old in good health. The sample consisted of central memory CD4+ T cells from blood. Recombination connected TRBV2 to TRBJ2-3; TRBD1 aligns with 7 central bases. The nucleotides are TGTGCCAGCAGTGAAGCGCCGGGGACAGACGCAGATACGCAGTATTTT. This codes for CASSEAPGTDADTQYF.